This T cell receptor (beta chain) stems from a study of cytomegalovirus exposure and HLA in healthy donors. The PCR had 60 Vbeta and 13 Jbeta primers. This table comes from immunoSEQ multiplex PCR, and its TCRdb copy is limited to in-frame clones, with some not included. The sample shows approximately 120,000 clones, roughly 83% of them seen only once. The CDR3 has 12 amino acids. Per germline, CDR1 SGHTA and CDR2 FQGNSA. V gave up 5 bases and J gave up 6 bases; unmatched junction bases: 4. Findings of the study overall: In an earlier analysis, productive rearrangement rates for most beta V segments clustered near 87% or 30%.

With regard to this clone: Its antigen is as yet unknown.

The sequence was obtained from a man between 18 and 35 years old in good health and CMV-seropositive. The chain uses TRBV7-2 and TRBJ2-7; TRBD2 aligns across 7 bases. The specimen sequenced was PBMCs. This chain's CDR3 is CASSLGTTEQYF. CDR3 nucleotide sequence: TGTGCCAGCAGCCTAGGGACTACCGAGCAGTACTTC.